The rows below give T cell receptor beta chains drawn from one sample of a study of cytomegalovirus exposure and HLA in healthy donors. Some clones are missing from TCRdb's copy, which holds only in-frame ones; the method was immunoSEQ multiplex PCR. This sample has over 200,000 clones, with about 90% found just once. The sample comprised PBMCs. These receptor sequences come from a woman under 30 in good health and CMV-seronegative. Each CDR3 is given with its conserved first and last residue. A D gene is named only where the DNA matches it firmly. For some rows the clone size is stated as once, few or many, or as a class when expanded; others skip it.

v_call,d_call,j_call,cdr3_length,clone_size,cdr3_aa,cdr3_nt
TRBV27,NA,TRBJ1-4,13,NA,CASAGDSREKLFF,TGTGCCAGTGCAGGGGATTCTAGGGAAAAACTGTTTTTT
TRBV5-1,NA,TRBJ1-2,14,NA,CASSLGNFNYGYTF,TGCGCCAGCAGCTTGGGAAACTTCAACTATGGCTACACCTTC
TRBV5-1,NA,TRBJ1-2,12,NA,CASSLGQHGYTF,TGCGCCAGCAGCTTAGGACAGCATGGCTACACCTTC
TRBV10-2,NA,TRBJ2-7,12,once,CASSRTTYEQYF,TGCGCCAGCAGTCGGACAACCTACGAGCAGTACTTC
TRBV6-4,TRBD2,TRBJ2-1,17,NA,CASSDSKASGRGNEQFF,TGTGCCAGCAGTGACTCGAAAGCTAGCGGGAGGGGCAATGAGCAGTTCTTC
TRBV4-1,TRBD1,TRBJ1-2,17,NA,CASSQSGTGAINYGYTF,TGCGCCAGCAGCCAATCGGGGACAGGGGCCATTAACTATGGCTACACCTTC
TRBV29-1,TRBD1,TRBJ1-1,13,NA,CSVEQGAHTEAFF,TGCAGCGTTGAGCAGGGGGCGCACACTGAAGCTTTCTTT
TRBV7-9,NA,TRBJ2-5,15,NA,CASSYGGRGQETQYF,TGTGCCAGCAGCTATGGTGGTAGGGGCCAAGAGACCCAGTACTTC
TRBV5-6,TRBD1,TRBJ1-5,15,NA,CASSLQGTGLRPQHF,TGTGCCAGCAGCTTGCAAGGGACAGGGTTAAGGCCCCAGCATTTT
TRBV20-1,NA,TRBJ2-3,11,once,CSARLADTQYF,TGCAGTGCTAGACTAGCAGATACGCAGTATTTT
TRBV15,TRBD1,TRBJ2-1,16,NA,CATSRVDRGRENEQFF,TGTGCCACCAGCAGAGTAGACAGGGGCAGGGAGAATGAGCAGTTCTTC
TRBV5-1,TRBD2,TRBJ2-5,14,NA,CASSPGLVGASQYF,TGCGCCAGCAGCCCCGGACTAGTAGGGGCGTCCCAGTACTTC
TRBV19,NA,TRBJ1-2,15,once,CASSIGGGLIHGYTF,TGTGCCAGTAGTATCGGTGGAGGGTTGATCCATGGCTACACCTTC
TRBV19,NA,TRBJ1-1,15,NA,CASSIGAGGRTEAFF,TGTGCCAGTAGTATAGGCGCCGGGGGGAGGACTGAAGCTTTCTTT
TRBV29-1,NA,TRBJ2-2,13,NA,CSAGEGNTGELFF,TGCAGCGCCGGGGAAGGAAACACCGGGGAGCTGTTTTTT
TRBV5-1,TRBD2,TRBJ2-5,17,NA,CASSLRGGIAGAETQYF,TGCGCCAGCAGCTTGAGAGGGGGGATAGCGGGAGCTGAGACCCAGTACTTC
TRBV4-2,TRBD1,TRBJ1-2,16,NA,CASSQDLGQINYGYTF,TGTGCCAGCAGCCAAGATCTGGGACAGATTAACTATGGCTACACCTTC
TRBV6-4,TRBD2,TRBJ2-7,16,NA,CASSDSTSEIHYEQYF,TGTGCCAGCAGTGACTCCACTAGCGAAATACACTACGAGCAGTACTTC
TRBV29-1,NA,TRBJ2-7,14,NA,CSVEGGGFTYEQYF,TGCAGCGTTGAAGGGGGAGGCTTTACCTACGAGCAGTACTTC
TRBV15,TRBD1,TRBJ1-3,17,NA,CATSRDDRESAGNTIYF,TGTGCCACCAGCAGAGACGACAGGGAGAGCGCTGGAAACACCATATATTTT
TRBV29-1,NA,TRBJ1-1,12,NA,CSVGGVGTEAFF,TGCAGCGTTGGGGGAGTAGGGACTGAAGCTTTCTTT
TRBV6-1,NA,TRBJ2-3,13,once,CASLGRGADTQYF,TGTGCCAGCCTAGGGAGGGGGGCAGATACGCAGTATTTT
TRBV7-8,NA,TRBJ1-2,17,once,CASSLGSLLREGYGYTF,TGTGCCAGCAGCTTAGGCAGCCTCCTCAGGGAGGGCTATGGCTACACCTTC
TRBV19,NA,TRBJ2-7,13,NA,CASSRRGSYEQYF,TGTGCCAGTAGTAGGAGGGGTTCCTACGAGCAGTACTTC
TRBV28,TRBD1,TRBJ1-1,18,NA,CASSLLSGQGVRDTEAFF,TGTGCCAGCAGTTTATTATCGGGACAGGGGGTCAGGGACACTGAAGCTTTCTTT
TRBV7-8,NA,TRBJ2-4,15,NA,CASSLYEGVKNIQYF,TGTGCCAGCAGCTTATACGAGGGAGTCAAAAACATTCAGTACTTC
TRBV5-4,TRBD2,TRBJ2-3,16,NA,CASSLGGPASTDTQYF,TGTGCCAGCAGTTTGGGAGGGCCAGCGAGCACAGATACGCAGTATTTT
TRBV11-2,NA,TRBJ1-1,14,NA,CASSSHLGDTEAFF,TGTGCCAGCAGCTCACACCTCGGGGACACTGAAGCTTTCTTT
TRBV29-1,TRBD2,TRBJ2-1,15,NA,CSAGLAGVAYNEQFF,TGCAGCGCTGGACTAGCGGGAGTGGCCTACAATGAGCAGTTCTTC
TRBV13,TRBD1,TRBJ1-1,16,once,CASSRPRDRGNTEAFF,TGTGCCAGCAGCCGTCCCCGGGACAGGGGAAACACTGAAGCTTTCTTT
TRBV27,NA,TRBJ1-1,13,NA,CASKLAPSGEAFF,TGTGCCAGCAAACTCGCTCCTTCAGGTGAAGCTTTCTTT
TRBV28,NA,TRBJ2-1,12,NA,CASTGGRVVQFF,TGTGCCAGCACGGGCGGCAGGGTGGTGCAGTTCTTC
TRBV5-6,NA,TRBJ2-5,13,once,CASSLLAKETQYF,TGTGCCAGCAGCTTGTTAGCTAAAGAGACCCAGTACTTC
TRBV19,NA,TRBJ1-5,14,NA,CASSALSVGQPQHF,TGTGCCAGTAGTGCATTGTCGGTCGGTCAGCCCCAGCATTTT
TRBV7-9,TRBD1,TRBJ1-2,15,NA,CASSPRTGGGSGYTF,TGTGCCAGCAGCCCCCGGACAGGAGGAGGATCTGGCTACACCTTC
TRBV29-1,TRBD2,TRBJ2-7,13,NA,CSVVGSGSSEQYF,TGCAGCGTCGTCGGGAGCGGGAGCAGCGAGCAGTACTTC